These 30 T cell receptor beta chains originate from one sample sequenced in a study of Graves' ophthalmopathy and Graves' hyperthyroidism. Amplification of the TCR beta CDR3 regions used RNA transcripts (as template). The authors performed first-round RT-PCR with HTBI primers and then a second-round multiplex PCR. From the multiplex PCR reads, TCRdb called clonotypes with MiXCR, one entry per CDR3 protein. The sample holds about 240,000 distinct CDR3 sequences, around 50% seen once. Sequencing used peripheral blood. These receptors originate from an adult man with Graves' ophthalmopathy.

This chain joins TRBV6-2 or TRBV6-3 and TRBJ2-5; TRBD2 matches at 13 bases. The CDR3 consists of 16 residues. The V gene end was trimmed by 5 bases and the J gene end by 4 bases; junction bases not matched to a gene: 7. Germline CDR1 reads MNHEY; CDR2 reads SVGEGT. The CDR3 loop is CASSTTSGGFGETQYF. As DNA, the CDR3 is TGTGCCAGCAGTACGACTAGCGGGGGGTTCGGAGAGACCCAGTACTTC.

V gene TRBV29-1 combines with J gene TRBJ2-5, with 12 bases lining up with TRBD2. The J call may be faulty, since TRBJ2-7 better matches the DNA end. This CDR3 is built from 15 residues. The germline gives CDR1 SQVTM, CDR2 ANQGSEA. CDR3 sequence reads: CSVEGPSGGASEQYF. The CDR3 DNA sequence: TGCAGCGTTGAAGGGCCTAGCGGGGGGGCGAGCGAGCAGTACTTC.

This sequence joins TRBV7-9 and TRBJ2-3; maybe TRBD1 (6 bases). The CDR3 spans 15 residues. V was shortened by 3 bases and J by 3 bases, with 13 bases between the two germline ends. The germline V gene has CDR1 SEHNR and CDR2 FQNEAQ (reference sequence). CDR3 nucleotide sequence: TGTGCCAGCAGCTTCCCAGGGGCCCCGACAGATACGCAGTATTTT. Protein: CASSFPGAPTDTQYF.

The J gene is TRBJ2-3, the V gene TRBV29-1, with 11 nucleotides matching TRBD2. The CDR3 runs 15 residues. The V segment lost 3 bases and the J segment 0 bases; nucleotides outside the gene matches: 2. The germline CDR1 and CDR2 sequences are SQVTM and ANQGSEA. CDR3: CSVERTSGSTDTQYF. In nucleotides, the CDR3 is TGCAGCGTTGAGCGGACTAGCGGGAGCACAGATACGCAGTATTTT.

This clonotype has more than one count but fewer than ten. The V gene is TRBV11-2, the J gene TRBJ2-7; TRBD1 agrees at 9 bases. This CDR3 comprises 15 residues. The junction had 8 bases not matched to a gene; V was cut back by 5 bases and J by 3 bases. CDR1 is SGHAT and CDR2 is FQNNGV in the germline V gene. The CDR3 reads CASSGTGQGNYEQYF. The DNA for the CDR3 is TGTGCCAGCAGCGGCACGGGACAGGGTAACTACGAGCAGTACTTC.

The chain couples TRBV7-9 to TRBJ2-2; 8 bases are a match to TRBD1. From germline, CDR1 is SEHNR and CDR2 FQNEAQ (reference sequence). This CDR3 region has 13 residues. The V gene end was trimmed by 6 bases and the J gene end by 6 bases; junction bases not matched to a gene: 3. CDR3 sequence: CASRPTGAGELFF. The CDR3 DNA reads TGTGCCAGCAGACCGACAGGGGCCGGGGAGCTGTTTTTT.

This clonotype showed up just a few times. The gene calls are TRBV28 and TRBJ2-7; D is tentatively TRBD1 or TRBD2 (5 bases each). CDR3 size: 15 residues. V was shortened by 6 bases and J by 2 bases, with 17 bases between the two germline ends. The germline V gene encodes CDR1 MDHEN and CDR2 SYDVKM. CDR3 DNA sequence: TGTGCCAGCAGCTACGTACGGGGCCTCACCTACGAGCAGTACTTC. Encoded protein: CASSYVRGLTYEQYF.

The chain carries TRBV2 and TRBJ1-4; D is unclear. The V gene lost 8 bases and the J gene lost 3 bases, with 16 bases spanning the gap. Germline V gene data show CDR1 as SNHLY and CDR2 as FYNNEI. The CDR3 is made up of 15 amino acids. In DNA form, the CDR3 reads TGTGCCAGCCGTCCGGACTGGGGAGCTAATGAAAAACTGTTTTTT. It codes for CASRPDWGANEKLFF.

This clonotype was picked up many times. This rearrangement joins TRBV5-1 to TRBJ2-7, with a tentative D call TRBD2 (6 bases). Trimming stripped 2 bases from V and 1 base from J, with 10 bases between. The CDR3 covers 14 residues. Germline CDR1 is SGHRS and CDR2 is YFSETQ. The CDR3 coding sequence is TGCGCCAGCAGCTTTGGTGCGGGATCCTACGAGCAGTACTTC. Amino acid sequence: CASSFGAGSYEQYF.

The chain is built from TRBV7-2 and TRBJ2-6; D remains ambiguous. Germline values: CDR1 SGHTA, CDR2 FQGNSA. The CDR3 has 14 amino acids. V was cut by 4 bases and J by 2 bases, with 6 bases left in between. The CDR3 here is CASSSTAGANVLTF. CDR3 in DNA: TGTGCCAGCAGCTCCACGGCTGGGGCCAACGTCCTGACTTTC.

This sequence joins TRBV7-2 and TRBJ1-1; D is undetermined. The germline V gene has CDR1 SGHTA and CDR2 FQGNSA. The CDR3 is made up of 13 amino acids. Trimming pared 6 bases from V and 4 bases from J, leaving 12 bases between. The CDR3 here is CASRTTGFTEAFF. The CDR3 coding sequence is TGTGCCAGCAGAACAACTGGGTTCACTGAAGCTTTCTTT.

This clonotype was found a few times. This sequence joins TRBV7-9 and TRBJ1-6, with no clear D. This CDR3 contains 14 residues. Trimming shortened V by 5 bases and J by 9 bases, and 14 bases separated the two germline ends. Germline V gives CDR1 SEHNR, CDR2 FQNEAQ (reference sequence). Written as DNA, the CDR3 is TGTGCCAGCAGCCCTTCGCGGGGAGCTTCACCCCTCCACTTT. This codes for CASSPSRGASPLHF.

The chain has TRBV18 and TRBJ1-4; D not resolved. Germline CDR1 KGHSH, CDR2 LQKENI. This CDR3 is 12 amino acids long. Trimming cost V 5 bases and J 5 bases, with 6 bases left between them. CDR3 in DNA: TGTGCCAGCTCAGACGGCAATGAAAAACTGTTTTTT. Protein product: CASSDGNEKLFF.

Notes on this clonotype: This may be a read error, as it is one base from a much larger clone. The rearrangement uses TRBV10-3 and TRBJ2-7; 8 nucleotides agree with TRBD1. CDR3 length: 13 amino acids. The V gene end was trimmed by 3 bases and the J gene end by 7 bases; junction bases not matched to a gene: 5. Germline-derived CDR1 and CDR2 are ENHRY and SYGVKD. Here the CDR3 reads CAISEMTGEEQYF. In DNA, the CDR3 is TGTGCCATCAGTGAAATGACAGGGGAAGAGCAGTACTTC.

As concerns this clonotype: The junction departs from the called germline gene at one end, perhaps through a read error. This chain uses TRBV7-7 with TRBJ2-5; weak D call: TRBD2 (5 bases). Germline V gene lookup returns CDR1 SSHAT and CDR2 FNYEAQ (reference sequence). The CDR3 runs 14 residues. The CDR3 nucleotides read TGTGCTAGCAGCAGACCGGGATTGGGAGAGACCCAGTACTTC. It is translated as CASSRPGLGETQYF.

V is TRBV4-1 and J is TRBJ1-2, with a weak D call TRBD1 (6 bases). The germline V and J ends were trimmed by 4 bases and 3 bases, with 12 bases remaining between them. Germline loops: CDR1 MGHRA, CDR2 YSYEKL. This CDR3 is 14 amino acids long. CDR3 sequence reads: CASSLRTEYYGYTF. CDR3 bases: TGCGCCAGCAGCCTCCGGACAGAATACTATGGCTACACCTTC.

The rearrangement joins TRBV20-1 to TRBJ2-3; 11 nucleotides match TRBD2. The length of the CDR3 is 18 residues. Germline loops: CDR1 DFQATT, CDR2 SNEGSKA (reference sequence). J was trimmed by 6 bases and V by 0 bases; bases with no gene match: 14. CDR3 sequence: CSARDAVRGSGRGDTQYF. The CDR3 nucleotides are TGCAGTGCTAGAGATGCAGTTCGAGGTAGCGGGAGGGGCGATACGCAGTATTTT.

DNA for the CDR3: TGTGCCACCAGCAGAGCCGGGGACGGACCCGAGGGACGATTGAACACTGAAGCTTTCTTT. This translates into CATSRAGDGPEGRLNTEAFF. The chain links TRBV15 to TRBJ1-1; D might be TRBD1 (5 bases). The CDR3 loop spans 20 amino acids. Germline V CDR1 and CDR2: LNHNV, YYDKDF (reference sequence). V was trimmed by 1 base and J by 0 bases, leaving 24 bases between them.

The V call is TRBV28, the J call TRBJ2-7; 8 bases are shared with TRBD1. After removal of 7 bases from V and 6 bases from J, the junction contained 11 bases not matched to a gene. The germline CDR1 and CDR2 sequences are MDHEN and SYDVKM. The CDR3 is 14 residues long. As DNA, the CDR3 is TGTGCCAGCACTAGGGGACAGGACCCCCTCGAGCAGTACTTC. It codes for CASTRGQDPLEQYF.

The V call is TRBV2, the J call TRBJ2-7, with TRBD1 matching over 7 bases. The V and J ends lost 8 bases and 7 bases, in that order; junction bases with no gene match: 8. Germline CDR1 reads SNHLY; CDR2 reads FYNNEI. The CDR3 spans 12 residues. The chain's CDR3 is CASGGQLGEQYF. The CDR3 DNA follows: TGTGCCAGCGGGGGACAGTTGGGAGAGCAGTACTTC.

This clonotype was found once. A single base separates this from a much larger clone, so it may be a read error. V usage is TRBV7-3 and J usage is TRBJ2-6; D remains ambiguous. CDR3 length: 18 residues. CDR1 is SGHTA and CDR2 is FQGTGA in the germline V gene. Trimming shortened V by 5 bases and J by 2 bases, and 19 bases separated the two germline ends. The CDR3: CASSPHPSELPGANVLTF. CDR3 DNA: TGTGCCAGCAGCCCTCACCCATCGGAGCTCCCTGGGGCCAACGTCCTGACTTTC.

V is TRBV7-9 and J is TRBJ2-5, with TRBD2 matching 10 bases. Unmatched junction bases numbered 12, after V lost 5 bases and J lost 3 bases. CDR1 and CDR2 (germline): SEHNR, FQNEAQ (reference sequence). This CDR3 has 17 amino acids. As DNA, the CDR3 is TGTGCCAGCAGCCAAATTTTGAGCGGGGGGGCGGAAGAGACCCAGTACTTC. It encodes CASSQILSGGAEETQYF.

The chain carries TRBV7-9 and TRBJ1-5; a possible D gene is TRBD1 (5 bases). This CDR3 region has 13 residues. Germline CDR1 is SEHNR and CDR2 is FQNEAQ (reference sequence). Trimming removed 1 base from V and 11 bases from J, with 12 bases in between. CDR3: CASSLGQWGSQHF. CDR3 nucleotides: TGTGCCAGCAGCTTAGGCCAATGGGGCTCCCAGCATTTT.

This clonotype was detected only once. The chain uses TRBV24-1 and TRBJ2-1; 7 positions match TRBD1. The CDR3 has 15 residues. Germline V lookup: CDR1 KGHDR, CDR2 SFDVKD. V trimming: 4 bases; J trimming: 1 base; junction bases outside the gene matches: 3. Written as DNA, the CDR3 is TGTGCCACCAGTGAGACACAGGGGTCCTACAATGAGCAGTTCTTC. This sequence encodes CATSETQGSYNEQFF.

This clonotype showed up just a few times. The J gene is TRBJ1-2, the V gene TRBV28; weak D call: TRBD1 (5 bases). Germline V gene lookup returns CDR1 MDHEN and CDR2 SYDVKM. This CDR3 contains 12 residues. Trimming cost V 7 bases and J 8 bases, with 14 bases left between them. In DNA form, the CDR3 reads TGTGCCAGCACCGTGGAGGGGCAGGGCTACACCTTC. As protein: CASTVEGQGYTF.

This clonotype was recorded many times. The V gene is TRBV9, the J gene TRBJ1-2; perhaps TRBD1 as D (6 bases). The ends were cut back, 2 bases at V and 8 bases at J, with 16 bases in the middle. The CDR3 consists of 14 residues. Germline lookup yields CDR1 SGDLS and CDR2 YYNGEE. This chain's CDR3 is CASSVSGTGYGYTF. For the CDR3, the DNA is TGTGCCAGCAGCGTCAGCGGAACAGGGTACGGCTACACCTTC.

This clonotype was counted only a few times. In DNA form, the CDR3 reads TGTGCCAGCAGTTACCAACAGGGGAATGGCTATGGCTACACCTTC. It yields the protein CASSYQQGNGYGYTF. The rearrangement links TRBV6-5 to TRBJ1-2; 7 bases are a match to TRBD1. This CDR3 is 15 amino acids long. The germline gives CDR1 MNHEY, CDR2 SVGAGI. J was trimmed by 4 bases and V by 2 bases; bases with no gene match: 7.

V and J are TRBV7-2 and TRBJ2-7; 7 bases line up with TRBD2. Germline V gene sequence: CDR1 SGHTA, CDR2 FQGNSA. Unmatched junction bases numbered 0, after V lost 1 base and J lost 3 bases. The CDR3 length is 13 residues. CDR3: CASSLERDYEQYF. CDR3 DNA: TGTGCCAGCAGCTTAGAGCGGGACTACGAGCAGTACTTC. Full variable domain (remainder filled in from reference TRBV7-2 and TRBJ2-7): GAGVSQSPSNKVTEKGKDVELRCDPISGHTALYWYRQSLGQGLEFLIYFQGNSAPDKSGLPSDRFSAERTGGSVSTLTIQRTQQEDSAVYLCASSLERDYEQYFGPGTRLTVT.

The genes are TRBV20-1 and TRBJ1-2, with D perhaps TRBD1 (5 bases). The CDR3 loop spans 13 amino acids. Trimming removed 1 base at V and 8 bases at J, with 14 bases between. Looked up from germline, CDR1 is DFQATT and CDR2 is SNEGSKA (reference sequence). The CDR3 loop is CSARGVGKGGYTF. In DNA form, the CDR3 reads TGCAGTGCTAGAGGGGTGGGGAAGGGGGGCTACACCTTC.

The gene calls are TRBV12-5 and TRBJ2-5, with D perhaps TRBD1 (5 bases). Germline values: CDR1 LGHNT, CDR2 FRNRAP. This CDR3 contains 14 residues. Trimming cost V 6 bases and J 4 bases, with 15 bases left between them. The CDR3 loop reads CASGHQGLGETQYF. The CDR3 nucleotides read TGTGCTAGTGGGCACCAGGGATTGGGAGAGACCCAGTACTTC.